The following is a T cell receptor (beta chain) sequence with its context. As yet, its antigen is unknown. Germline V gene sequence: CDR1 SGDLS, CDR2 YYNGEE. The CDR3 loop spans 17 amino acids. With 0 bases clipped from V and 4 bases from J, the junction kept 10 bases outside the gene matches. The data were taken from a study of chemoradiotherapy in HPV16-positive cancers. Study overall: A couple of HPV16-positive patients' cells yielded candidate HPV-specific clones and common motifs. Broader study findings: Non-HPV-specific T cells did not expand in tumors during treatment, whereas candidate HPV-specific clones and E7-related motifs did. For HPV16-positive patients, expanding HPV-responsive T cells associated with longer recurrence-free survival.

TCRdb's table, derived via immunoSEQ multiplex PCR, lists solely in-frame clones and lacks some. Altogether 30,000 to 35,000 clones are present, roughly 87% being singletons, with the ten largest covering 2.5% to 3.5%. Over chemoradiotherapy, repertoires were sampled more than once. The sample consisted of blood, taken from a patient who underwent chemoradiotherapy. This chain joins TRBV9 and TRBJ1-2; 9 nucleotides align to TRBD1. This TCR came from a human donor with HPV-associated anogenital cancer. The CDR3 DNA sequence: TGTGCCAGCAGCGTAGACCCAGGGACAGGGTTACCCTATGGCTACACCTTC. This encodes CASSVDPGTGLPYGYTF.